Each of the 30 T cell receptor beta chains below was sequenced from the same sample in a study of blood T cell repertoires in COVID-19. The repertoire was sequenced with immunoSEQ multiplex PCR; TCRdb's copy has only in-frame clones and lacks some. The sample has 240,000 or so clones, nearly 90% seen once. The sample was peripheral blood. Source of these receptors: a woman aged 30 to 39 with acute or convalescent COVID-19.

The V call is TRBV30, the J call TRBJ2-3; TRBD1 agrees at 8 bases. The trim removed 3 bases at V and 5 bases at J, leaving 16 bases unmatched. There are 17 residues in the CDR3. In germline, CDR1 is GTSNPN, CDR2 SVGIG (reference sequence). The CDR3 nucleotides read TGTGCCTGGAGCCCTTACAGGGGGTCTGTTTCGGGAGATACGCAGTATTTT. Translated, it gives CAWSPYRGSVSGDTQYF.

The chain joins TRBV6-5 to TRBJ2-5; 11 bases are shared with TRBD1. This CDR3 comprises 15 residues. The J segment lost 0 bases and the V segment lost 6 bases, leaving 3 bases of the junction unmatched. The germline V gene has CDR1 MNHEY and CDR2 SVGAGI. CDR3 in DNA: TGTGCCAGCAGCTTGGACAGGGGGCACCAAGAGACCCAGTACTTC. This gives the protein CASSLDRGHQETQYF.

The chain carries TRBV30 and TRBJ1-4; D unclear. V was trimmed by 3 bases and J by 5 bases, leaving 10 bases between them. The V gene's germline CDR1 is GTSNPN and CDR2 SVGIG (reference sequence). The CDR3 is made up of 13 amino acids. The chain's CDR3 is CAWRAFGNEKLFF. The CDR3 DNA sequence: TGTGCCTGGAGGGCCTTCGGGAATGAAAAACTGTTTTTT.

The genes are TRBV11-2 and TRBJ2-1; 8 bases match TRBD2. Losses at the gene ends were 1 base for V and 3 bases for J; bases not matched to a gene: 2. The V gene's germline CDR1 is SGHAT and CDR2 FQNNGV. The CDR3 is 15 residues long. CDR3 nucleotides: TGTGCCAGCAGCTTAGGTCTAGCGGGCTACAATGAGCAGTTCTTC. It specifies CASSLGLAGYNEQFF. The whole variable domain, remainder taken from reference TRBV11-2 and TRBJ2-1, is EAGVAQSPRYKIIEKRQSVAFWCNPISGHATLYWYQQILGQGPKLLIQFQNNGVVDDSQLPKDRFSAERLKGVDSTLKIQPAKLEDSAVYLCASSLGLAGYNEQFFGPGTRLTVL.

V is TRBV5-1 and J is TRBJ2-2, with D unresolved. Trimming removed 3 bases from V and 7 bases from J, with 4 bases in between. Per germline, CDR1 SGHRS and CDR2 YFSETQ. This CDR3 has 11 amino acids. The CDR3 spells CASSSGGELFF. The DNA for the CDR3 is TGCGCCAGCAGCTCAGGCGGGGAGCTGTTTTTT.

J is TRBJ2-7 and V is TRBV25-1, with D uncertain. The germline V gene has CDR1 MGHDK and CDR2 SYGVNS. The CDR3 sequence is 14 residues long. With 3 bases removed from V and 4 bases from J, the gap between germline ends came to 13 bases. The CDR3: CASSETGSLYEQYF. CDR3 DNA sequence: TGTGCCAGCAGTGAGACCGGGTCCTTGTACGAGCAGTACTTC.

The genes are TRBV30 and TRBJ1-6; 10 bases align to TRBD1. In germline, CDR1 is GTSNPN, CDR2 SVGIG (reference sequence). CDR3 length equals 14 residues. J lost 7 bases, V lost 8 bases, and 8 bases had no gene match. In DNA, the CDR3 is TGTGCCCAAGGACAGGGGGTATGGAATTCACCCCTCCACTTT. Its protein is CAQGQGVWNSPLHF.

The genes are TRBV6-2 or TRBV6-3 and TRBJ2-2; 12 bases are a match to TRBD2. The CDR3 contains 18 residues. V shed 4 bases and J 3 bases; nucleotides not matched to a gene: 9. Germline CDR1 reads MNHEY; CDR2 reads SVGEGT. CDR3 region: CASSLRLAGVRDTGELFF. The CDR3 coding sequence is TGTGCCAGCAGTTTGCGACTAGCGGGAGTCCGTGACACCGGGGAGCTGTTTTTT.

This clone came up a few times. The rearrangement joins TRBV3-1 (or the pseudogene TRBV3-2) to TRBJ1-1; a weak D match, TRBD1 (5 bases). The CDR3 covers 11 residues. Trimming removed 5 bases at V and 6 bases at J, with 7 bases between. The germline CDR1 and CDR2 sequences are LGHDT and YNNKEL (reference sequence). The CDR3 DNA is TGTGCCAGCAGCAAGACAGCTGAAGCTTTCTTT. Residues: CASSKTAEAFF.

The CDR3 protein is CASSIGQVANEKLFF. CDR3 nucleotides: TGTGCCAGTAGTATTGGGCAGGTAGCTAATGAAAAACTGTTTTTT. V usage is TRBV19 and J usage is TRBJ1-4; D not resolved. The length of the CDR3 is 15 residues. From germline, CDR1 is LNHDA and CDR2 SQIVND (reference sequence). The V end lost 3 bases, the J end lost 3 bases, and 11 bases lay between the germline ends.

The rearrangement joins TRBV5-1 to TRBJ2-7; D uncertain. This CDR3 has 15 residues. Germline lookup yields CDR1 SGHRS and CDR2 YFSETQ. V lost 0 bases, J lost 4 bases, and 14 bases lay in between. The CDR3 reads CASSLVGGPGYEQYF. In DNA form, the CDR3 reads TGCGCCAGCAGCTTGGTGGGTGGGCCTGGTTACGAGCAGTACTTC.

CDR3 amino acids: CASRSGYRGDYGYTF. The CDR3 DNA follows: TGTGCCAGCAGATCGGGCTACAGGGGGGACTATGGCTACACCTTC. The chain carries TRBV6-4 and TRBJ1-2; 8 bases agree with TRBD1. This CDR3 contains 15 residues. The V and J ends lost 6 bases and 3 bases, in that order; junction bases with no gene match: 9. Germline loops: CDR1 MRHNA, CDR2 SNTAGT.

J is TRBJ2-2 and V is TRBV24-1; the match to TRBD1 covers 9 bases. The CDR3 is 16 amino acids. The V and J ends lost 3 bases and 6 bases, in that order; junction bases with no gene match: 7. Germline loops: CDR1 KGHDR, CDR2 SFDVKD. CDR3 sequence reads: CATSDAGTGTPGELFF. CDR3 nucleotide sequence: TGTGCCACCAGTGATGCCGGGACAGGGACCCCCGGGGAGCTGTTTTTT.

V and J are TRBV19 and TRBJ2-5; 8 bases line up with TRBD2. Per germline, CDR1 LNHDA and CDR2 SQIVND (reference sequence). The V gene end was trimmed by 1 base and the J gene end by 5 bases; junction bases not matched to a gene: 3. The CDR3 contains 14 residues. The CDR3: CASSIGGGLETQYF. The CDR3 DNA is TGTGCCAGTAGTATAGGCGGGGGGTTGGAGACCCAGTACTTC.

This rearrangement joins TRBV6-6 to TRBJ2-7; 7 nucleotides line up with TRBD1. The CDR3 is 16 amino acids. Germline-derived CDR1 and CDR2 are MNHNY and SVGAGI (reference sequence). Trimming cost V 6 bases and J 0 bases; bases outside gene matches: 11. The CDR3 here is CASSQRQGQSSYEQYF. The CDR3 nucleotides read TGTGCCAGCAGCCAAAGACAGGGCCAAAGCTCCTACGAGCAGTACTTC.

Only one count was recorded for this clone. This CDR3 is CAIRPLSSYEQYF. In DNA form, the CDR3 reads TGTGCCATCAGACCTCTTAGCTCCTACGAGCAGTACTTC. The rearrangement uses TRBV10-3 and TRBJ2-7; D uncertain. The V end was cut by 6 bases, the J end by 0 bases, with 9 bases between. The CDR3 runs 13 residues. The germline V gene encodes CDR1 ENHRY and CDR2 SYGVKD.

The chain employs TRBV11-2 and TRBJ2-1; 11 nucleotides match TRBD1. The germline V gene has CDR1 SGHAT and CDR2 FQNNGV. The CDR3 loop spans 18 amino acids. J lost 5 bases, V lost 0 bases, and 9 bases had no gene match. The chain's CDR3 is CASSLDFPDRGLHNEQFF. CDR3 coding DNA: TGTGCCAGCAGCTTAGATTTCCCGGACAGGGGGCTCCACAATGAGCAGTTCTTC.

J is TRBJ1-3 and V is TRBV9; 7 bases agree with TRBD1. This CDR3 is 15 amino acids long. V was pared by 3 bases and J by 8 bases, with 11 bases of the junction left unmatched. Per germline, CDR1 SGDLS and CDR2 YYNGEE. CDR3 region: CASSGGTDKSYTIYF. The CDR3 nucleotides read TGTGCCAGCAGCGGAGGGACAGATAAAAGTTACACCATATATTTT. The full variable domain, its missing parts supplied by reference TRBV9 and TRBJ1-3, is DSGVTQTPKHLITATGQRVTLRCSPRSGDLSVYWYQQSLDQGLQFLIQYYNGEERAKGNILERFSAQQFPDLHSELNLSSLELGDSALYFCASSGGTDKSYTIYFGEGSWLTVV.

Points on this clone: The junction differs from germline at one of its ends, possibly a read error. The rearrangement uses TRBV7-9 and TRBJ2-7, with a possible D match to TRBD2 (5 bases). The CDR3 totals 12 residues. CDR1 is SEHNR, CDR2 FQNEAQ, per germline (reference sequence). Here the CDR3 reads CACSMGRYEQYF. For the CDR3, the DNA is TGTGCCTGCAGCATGGGGAGATACGAGCAGTACTTC.

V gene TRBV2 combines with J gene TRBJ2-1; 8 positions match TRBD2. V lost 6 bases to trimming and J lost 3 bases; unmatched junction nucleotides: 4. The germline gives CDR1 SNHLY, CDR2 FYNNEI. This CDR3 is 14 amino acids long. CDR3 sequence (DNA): TGTGCCAGCAGAGCCGGGACTAGCTACAATGAGCAGTTCTTC. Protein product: CASRAGTSYNEQFF.

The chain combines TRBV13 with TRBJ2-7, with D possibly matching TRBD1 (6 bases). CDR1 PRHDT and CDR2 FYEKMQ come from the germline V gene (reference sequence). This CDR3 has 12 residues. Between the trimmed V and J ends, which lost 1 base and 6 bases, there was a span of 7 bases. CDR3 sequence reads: CASSLDRVEQYF. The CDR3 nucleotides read TGTGCCAGCAGCTTAGACAGGGTCGAGCAGTACTTC.

This chain's CDR3 is CASSLSAGRIETQYF. The CDR3 DNA reads as TGTGCCAGCAGCTTGTCAGCGGGCCGAATAGAGACCCAGTACTTC. This rearrangement joins TRBV11-2 to TRBJ2-5; TRBD2 might be the D (6 bases). Trimming removed 3 bases from V and 4 bases from J, with 15 bases in between. This CDR3 has 15 amino acids. CDR1 is SGHAT and CDR2 is FQNNGV in the germline V gene.

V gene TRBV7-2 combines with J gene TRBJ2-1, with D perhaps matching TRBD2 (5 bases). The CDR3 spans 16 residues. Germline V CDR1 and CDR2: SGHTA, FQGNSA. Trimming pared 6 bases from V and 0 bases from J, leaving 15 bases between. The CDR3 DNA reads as TGTGCCAGCAGTATTGCTACTAGTAGCTCCTACAATGAGCAGTTCTTC. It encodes CASSIATSSSYNEQFF.

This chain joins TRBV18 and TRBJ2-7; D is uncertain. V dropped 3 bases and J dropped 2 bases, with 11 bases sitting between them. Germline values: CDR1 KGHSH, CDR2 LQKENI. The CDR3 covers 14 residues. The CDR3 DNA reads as TGTGCCAGCTCACCGATCGCCAGTGCCTACGAGCAGTACTTC. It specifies CASSPIASAYEQYF.

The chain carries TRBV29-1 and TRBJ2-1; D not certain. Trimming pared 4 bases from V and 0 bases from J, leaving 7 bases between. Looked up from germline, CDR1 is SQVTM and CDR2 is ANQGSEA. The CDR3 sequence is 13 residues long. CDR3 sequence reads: CSVAASSYNEQFF. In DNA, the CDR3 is TGCAGCGTTGCGGCTAGCTCCTACAATGAGCAGTTCTTC.

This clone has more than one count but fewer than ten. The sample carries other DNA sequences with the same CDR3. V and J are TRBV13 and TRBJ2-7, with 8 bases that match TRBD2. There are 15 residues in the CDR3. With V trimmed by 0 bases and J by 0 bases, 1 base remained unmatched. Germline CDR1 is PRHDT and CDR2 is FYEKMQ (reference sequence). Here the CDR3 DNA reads TGTGCCAGCAGCTTAGGCGGGAGGGCCTCCTACGAGCAGTACTTC. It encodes CASSLGGRASYEQYF. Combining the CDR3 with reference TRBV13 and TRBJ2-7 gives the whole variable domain AAGVIQSPRHLIKEKRETATLKCYPIPRHDTVYWYQQGPGQDPQFLISFYEKMQSDKGSIPDRFSAQQFSDYHSELNMSSLELGDSALYFCASSLGGRASYEQYFGPGTRLTVT.

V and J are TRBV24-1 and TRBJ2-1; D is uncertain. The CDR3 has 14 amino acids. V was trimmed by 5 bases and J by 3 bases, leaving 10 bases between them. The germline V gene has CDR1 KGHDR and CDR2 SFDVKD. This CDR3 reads CATSGSGGYNEQFF. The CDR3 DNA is TGTGCCACCAGTGGATCGGGTGGCTACAATGAGCAGTTCTTC.

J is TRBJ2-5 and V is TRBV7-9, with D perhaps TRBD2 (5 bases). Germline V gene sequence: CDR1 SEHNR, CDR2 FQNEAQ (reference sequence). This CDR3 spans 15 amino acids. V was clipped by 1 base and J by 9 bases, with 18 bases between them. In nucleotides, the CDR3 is TGTGCCAGCAGCTTAGGGGGTGGGCCTAGCCTTCCCCAGTACTTC. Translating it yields CASSLGGGPSLPQYF. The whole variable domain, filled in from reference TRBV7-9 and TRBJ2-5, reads DTGVSQNPRHKITKRGQNVTFRCDPISEHNRLYWYRQTLGQGPEFLTYFQNEAQLEKSRLLSDRFSAERPKGSFSTLEIQRTEQGDSAMYLCASSLGGGPSLPQYFGPGTRLLVL.

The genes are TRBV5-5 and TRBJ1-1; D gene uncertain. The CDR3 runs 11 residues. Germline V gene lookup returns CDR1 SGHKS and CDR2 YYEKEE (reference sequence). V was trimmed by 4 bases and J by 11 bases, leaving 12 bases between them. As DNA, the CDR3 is TGTGCCAGCAGCGATACCCTACGGGCTTTCTTT. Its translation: CASSDTLRAFF.

CDR3 sequence reads: CASSPLGREEKLFF. CDR3 in DNA: TGTGCCAGCTCACCACTGGGGAGAGAAGAAAAACTGTTTTTT. This chain joins TRBV18 and TRBJ1-4; no firm D call. This CDR3 has 14 residues. Trimming left V 1 base short and J 8 bases short, with 11 bases between. Germline V gene sequence: CDR1 KGHSH, CDR2 LQKENI.